This is a list of T cell receptor beta chains from one sample in a study of cytomegalovirus exposure and HLA in healthy donors. Profiled with immunoSEQ multiplex PCR; TCRdb holds only in-frame clones, not every one. The sample holds tens of thousands of clones, under 75% seen once. Sequenced material: PBMCs. The receptors come from a man aged 30 to 45 in good health and CMV-seronegative. Each CDR3 is given with its conserved first and last residue. The D gene is left open where the match is weak.

>TRBV6-5|TRBD2|TRBJ2-7
CASSRPGTSRYEQYF
>TRBV6-5|TRBD2|TRBJ2-2
CASRVAGRNTGELFF
>TRBV10-2|-|TRBJ2-7
CASSEARPYEQYF
>TRBV10-2|TRBD2|TRBJ2-7
CASSQREGRGGSYEQYF
>TRBV6-6|TRBD2|TRBJ2-7
CASSYGTSSAEQYF
>TRBV2|-|TRBJ2-1
CASSGSWEVVFNEQFF
>TRBV4-1|TRBD2|TRBJ2-1
CASSRTSGSNEQFF
>TRBV2|TRBD1|TRBJ1-1
CASSEDWTGVTEAFF
>TRBV19|-|TRBJ2-3
CASSIVDTQYF
>TRBV15|-|TRBJ2-1
CATSPTSITYNEQFF
>TRBV11-2|TRBD1|TRBJ1-2
CASRQGARYTF
>TRBV7-2|-|TRBJ2-7
CASSYRGTGIISYEQYF
>TRBV6-1|TRBD2|TRBJ2-5
CASSRLAGSGETQYF
>TRBV30|TRBD2|TRBJ2-3
CAWSVLAGGTDTQYF
>TRBV13|-|TRBJ2-1
CASRGGASSYNEQFF
>TRBV5-1|TRBD2|TRBJ2-5
CASSPSGVKETQYF
>TRBV29-1|TRBD2|TRBJ2-5
CSVDGVAGETQYF
>TRBV6-6|TRBD2|TRBJ2-1
CASRQTSDPHNEQFF
>TRBV19|-|TRBJ2-2
CASSIRGGQKAGELFF
>TRBV10-3|TRBD1|TRBJ1-1
CAIGKTGMPEAFF